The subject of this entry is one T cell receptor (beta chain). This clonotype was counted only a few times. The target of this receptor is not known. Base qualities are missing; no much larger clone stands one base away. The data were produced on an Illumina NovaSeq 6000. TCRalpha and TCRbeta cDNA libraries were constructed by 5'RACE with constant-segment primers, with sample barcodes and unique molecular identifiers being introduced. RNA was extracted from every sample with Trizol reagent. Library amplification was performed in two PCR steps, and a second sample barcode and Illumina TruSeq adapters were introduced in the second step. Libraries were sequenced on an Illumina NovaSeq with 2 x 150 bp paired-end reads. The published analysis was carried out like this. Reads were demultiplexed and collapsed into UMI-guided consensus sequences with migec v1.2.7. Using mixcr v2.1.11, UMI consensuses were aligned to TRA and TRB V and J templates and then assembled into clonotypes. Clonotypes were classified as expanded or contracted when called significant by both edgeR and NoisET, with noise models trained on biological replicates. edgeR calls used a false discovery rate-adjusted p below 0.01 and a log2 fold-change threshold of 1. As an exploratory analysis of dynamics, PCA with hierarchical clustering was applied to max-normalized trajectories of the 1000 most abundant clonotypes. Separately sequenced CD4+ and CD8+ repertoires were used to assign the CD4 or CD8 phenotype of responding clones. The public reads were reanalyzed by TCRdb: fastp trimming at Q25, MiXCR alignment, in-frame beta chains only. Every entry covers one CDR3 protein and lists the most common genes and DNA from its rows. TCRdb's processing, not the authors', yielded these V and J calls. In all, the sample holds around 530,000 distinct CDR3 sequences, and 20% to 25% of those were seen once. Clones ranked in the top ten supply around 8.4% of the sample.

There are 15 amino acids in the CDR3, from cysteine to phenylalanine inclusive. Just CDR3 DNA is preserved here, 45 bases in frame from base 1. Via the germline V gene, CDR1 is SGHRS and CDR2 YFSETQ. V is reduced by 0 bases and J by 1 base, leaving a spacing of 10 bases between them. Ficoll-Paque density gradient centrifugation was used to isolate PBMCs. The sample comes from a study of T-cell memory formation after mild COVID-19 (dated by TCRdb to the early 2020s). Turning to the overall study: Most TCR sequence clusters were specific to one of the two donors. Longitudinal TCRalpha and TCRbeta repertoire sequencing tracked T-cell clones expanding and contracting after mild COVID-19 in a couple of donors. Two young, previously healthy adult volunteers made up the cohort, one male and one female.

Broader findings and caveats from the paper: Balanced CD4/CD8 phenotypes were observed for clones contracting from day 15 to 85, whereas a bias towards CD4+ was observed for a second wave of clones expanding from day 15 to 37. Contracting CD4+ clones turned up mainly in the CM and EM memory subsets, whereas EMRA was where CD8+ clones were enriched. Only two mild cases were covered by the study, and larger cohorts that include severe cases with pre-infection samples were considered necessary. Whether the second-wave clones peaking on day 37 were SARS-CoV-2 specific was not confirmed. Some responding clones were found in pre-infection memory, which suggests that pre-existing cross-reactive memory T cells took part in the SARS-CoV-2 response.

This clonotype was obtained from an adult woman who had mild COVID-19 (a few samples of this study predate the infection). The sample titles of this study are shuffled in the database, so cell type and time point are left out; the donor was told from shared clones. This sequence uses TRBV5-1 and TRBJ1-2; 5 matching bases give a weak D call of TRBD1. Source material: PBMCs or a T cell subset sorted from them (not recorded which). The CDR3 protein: CASSLEGKGNYGYTF. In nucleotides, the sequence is TGCGCCAGCAGCTTGGAGGGGAAGGGTAACTATGGCTACACCTTC.